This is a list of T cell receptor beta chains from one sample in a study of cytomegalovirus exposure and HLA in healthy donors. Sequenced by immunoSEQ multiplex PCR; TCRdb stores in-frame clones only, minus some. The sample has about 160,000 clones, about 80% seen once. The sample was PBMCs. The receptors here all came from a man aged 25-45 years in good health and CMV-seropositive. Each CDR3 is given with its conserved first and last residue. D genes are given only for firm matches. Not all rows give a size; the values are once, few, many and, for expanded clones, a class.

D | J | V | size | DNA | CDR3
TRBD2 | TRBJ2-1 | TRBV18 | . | TGTGCCAGCTCACCACCGGGGGGGGGACCCTACAATGAGCAGTTCTTC | CASSPPGGGPYNEQFF
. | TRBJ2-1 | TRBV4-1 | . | TGCGCCAGCAGCCAAGTTCAACAGGGCTACAATGAGCAGTTCTTC | CASSQVQQGYNEQFF
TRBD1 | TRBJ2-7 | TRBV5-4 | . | TGTGCCAGCAGCTCCGACAGGGGGTTAGTCGAGCAGTACTTC | CASSSDRGLVEQYF
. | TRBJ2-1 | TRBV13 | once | TGTGCCAGCAGCTTAGGGTCCCGGCGAGGTGAGCAGTTCTTC | CASSLGSRRGEQFF
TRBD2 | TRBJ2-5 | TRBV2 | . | TGTGCCAGCAGTGAGGTCCTAGCGGGTGAGACCCAGTACTTC | CASSEVLAGETQYF
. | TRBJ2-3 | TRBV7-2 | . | TGTGCCAGCAGATATACAGGGACAGATACGCAGTATTTT | CASRYTGTDTQYF
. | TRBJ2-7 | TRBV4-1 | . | TGCGCCAGCAGCCAAGTTGGGGCCGAGCAGTACTTC | CASSQVGAEQYF
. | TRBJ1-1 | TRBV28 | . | TGTGCCAGCAGAGATTCCAGGGTGGGGAACACTGAAGCTTTCTTT | CASRDSRVGNTEAFF
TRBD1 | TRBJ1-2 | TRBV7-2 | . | TGTGCCAGCAGCTTAAATCGACAGGGGACTAACTATGGCTACACCTTC | CASSLNRQGTNYGYTF
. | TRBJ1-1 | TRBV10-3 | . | TGTGCCGTCAGTGACTCCAGACAGAACACTGAAGCTTTCTTT | CAVSDSRQNTEAFF
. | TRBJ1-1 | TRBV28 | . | TGTGCCAGCAGAGCACAGGGAACTGAAGCTTTCTTT | CASRAQGTEAFF
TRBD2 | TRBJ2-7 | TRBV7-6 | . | TGTGCCAGCAGCTTAGCACCGGGACTAGCGGGGGGTAAAGCCTACGAGCAGTACTTC | CASSLAPGLAGGKAYEQYF
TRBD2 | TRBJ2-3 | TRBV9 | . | TGTGCCAGCAGCGTAGGGAGAAGTAGCGGGAGCACAGATACGCAGTATTTT | CASSVGRSSGSTDTQYF
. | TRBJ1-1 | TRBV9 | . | TGTGCCAGCAGCCCACGGCCGGGGAACACTGAAGCTTTCTTT | CASSPRPGNTEAFF
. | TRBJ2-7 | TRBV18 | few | TGTGCCAGCTCACCACCCGACAGGACTTATTCCTACGAGCAGTACTTC | CASSPPDRTYSYEQYF
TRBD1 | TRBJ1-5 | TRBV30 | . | TGTGCCTGGAGTAGGACAGGGGCGCATCAGCCCCAGCATTTT | CAWSRTGAHQPQHF
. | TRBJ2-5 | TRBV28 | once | TGTGCCAGCAGTTTATTGACGGGTAGCGGAGAGACCCAGTACTTC | CASSLLTGSGETQYF
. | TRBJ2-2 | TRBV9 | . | TGTGCCAGCAGCGTAGTGATAGCCGGGGAGCTGTTTTTT | CASSVVIAGELFF
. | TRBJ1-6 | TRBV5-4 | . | TGTGCCAGCAGCTTAGGGAGCTCCTATAATTCACCCCTCCACTTT | CASSLGSSYNSPLHF
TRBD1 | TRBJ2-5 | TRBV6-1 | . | TGTGCCAGCAGTGCGGACAGGGAAGAGACCCAGTACTTC | CASSADREETQYF
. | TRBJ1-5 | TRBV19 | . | TGTGCCAGTAGTATCTCAGGGCATAGCAATCAGCCCCAGCATTTT | CASSISGHSNQPQHF
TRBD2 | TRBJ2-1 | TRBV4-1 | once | TGCGCCAGCAGTTCCCCGGGACTAGCCTACAATGAGCAGTTCTTC | CASSSPGLAYNEQFF
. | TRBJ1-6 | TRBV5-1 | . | TGCGCCAGCAGCTTGGCGCCAGGGAATCCTTCACCCCTCCACTTT | CASSLAPGNPSPLHF
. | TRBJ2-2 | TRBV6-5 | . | TGTGCCAGCAGCCCCCCGGCAGGGGAAATCGGGGAGCTGTTTTTT | CASSPPAGEIGELFF
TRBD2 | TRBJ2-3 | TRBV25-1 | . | TGTGCCAGCAGTCTCCCGGACGGGGGGGAAACAGATACGCAGTATTTT | CASSLPDGGETDTQYF
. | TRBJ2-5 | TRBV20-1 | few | TGCAGTGCCCAAAGGGGTCAGACCCAGTACTTC | CSAQRGQTQYF
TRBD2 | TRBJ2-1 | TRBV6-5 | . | TGTGCCAGCAGCCAAAACGGGGGGGCTTACAATGAGCAGTTCTTC | CASSQNGGAYNEQFF
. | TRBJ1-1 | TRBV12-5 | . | TGTGCTAGTGCCGGGGGGGGAGGGGCTGAAGCTTTCTTT | CASAGGGGAEAFF
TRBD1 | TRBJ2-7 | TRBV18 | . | TGTGCCAGCTCACCGGGACAGAACTACGAGCAGTACTTC | CASSPGQNYEQYF
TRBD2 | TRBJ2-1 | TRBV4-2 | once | TGTGCCAGCAGCCAAGATGACCTAGCGGGGAGGAACAATGAGCAGTTCTTC | CASSQDDLAGRNNEQFF
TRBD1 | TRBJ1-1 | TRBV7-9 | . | TGTGCCAGCAGCTTAGAAGGGACAGCAAAACCTGAAGCTTTCTTT | CASSLEGTAKPEAFF
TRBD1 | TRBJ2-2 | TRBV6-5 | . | TGTGCCAGCAGTTACTCGGGACAGGGGACCACCGGGGAGCTGTTTTTT | CASSYSGQGTTGELFF
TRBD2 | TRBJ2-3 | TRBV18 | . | TGTGCCAGCTCACCACCGCAACTAGCGGGGGGGCCATATACGCAGTATTTT | CASSPPQLAGGPYTQYF
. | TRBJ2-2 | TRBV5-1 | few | TGCGCCAGCAGCTTGACTGTCGCGAACACCGGGGAGCTGTTTTTT | CASSLTVANTGELFF
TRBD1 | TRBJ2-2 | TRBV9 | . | TGTGCCAGCAGCGGGGACAGGGGGCTAGGGGAGCTGTTTTTT | CASSGDRGLGELFF
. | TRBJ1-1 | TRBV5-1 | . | TGCGCCAGCAGGATGTTAGACCTAGGCACTGAAGCTTTCTTT | CASRMLDLGTEAFF
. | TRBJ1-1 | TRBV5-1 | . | TGCGCCAGCAGCTGGACTGTAGGACTGAACACTGAAGCTTTCTTT | CASSWTVGLNTEAFF
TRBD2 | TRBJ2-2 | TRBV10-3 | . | TGTGCCTCGACCCAGAGCGGGGGGGAAGACACCGGGGAGCTGTTTTTT | CASTQSGGEDTGELFF
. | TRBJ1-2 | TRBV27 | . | TGTACCAGCAGTCCTTTCACAGGGTACGGTGGCTACACCTTC | CTSSPFTGYGGYTF
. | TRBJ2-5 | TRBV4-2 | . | TGTGCCAGCAGCCAAGACGGGGGAAGGGAGGAGACCCAGTACTTC | CASSQDGGREETQYF
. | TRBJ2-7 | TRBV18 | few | TGTGCCAGCTCTTCTACCCTCACAGGGCTCAACGAGCAGTACTTC | CASSSTLTGLNEQYF
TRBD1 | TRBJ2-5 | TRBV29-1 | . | TGCAGCGTCGATCGGACAGGGGGCTTGTGGGAGACCCAGTACTTC | CSVDRTGGLWETQYF
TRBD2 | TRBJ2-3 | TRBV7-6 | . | TGTGCCAGCAGCTTAGGGTTAGGACTAGCGGGGGCTACGCAGTATTTT | CASSLGLGLAGATQYF
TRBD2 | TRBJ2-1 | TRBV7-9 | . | TGTGCCAGCAGCCCAAAAGGGACTAGCGGGTACAATGAGCAGTTCTTC | CASSPKGTSGYNEQFF
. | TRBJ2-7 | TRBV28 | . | TGTGCCAGCAGCGCGGCCGGCAGCTCCTACGAGCAGTACTTC | CASSAAGSSYEQYF
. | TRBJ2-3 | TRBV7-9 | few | TGTGCCAGCAGGTCTCGGGTGGGTGGTGCAGATACGCAGTATTTT | CASRSRVGGADTQYF
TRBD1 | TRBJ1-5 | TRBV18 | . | TGTGCCAGCTCAGGACAGGGGTCATGGAATCAGCCCCAGCATTTT | CASSGQGSWNQPQHF